Each of the 2 T cell receptor beta chains below was sequenced from the same sample in a study of blood T cell repertoires in COVID-19. The data were produced by immunoSEQ multiplex PCR, yet TCRdb's version contains in-frame clones alone and is incomplete. The sample records hundreds of thousands of clones, roughly nine tenths being singletons. Sequencing used PBMCs or T cells enriched from blood (not recorded which). These receptors originate from a woman aged 45-65 years in a cohort exposed to, infected with or recovered from COVID-19 (not recorded which).

This chain uses TRBV6-1 with TRBJ1-4; D might be TRBD1 (5 bases). The CDR3 is 17 residues long. Deletions cut 0 bases from V and 2 bases from J, with 13 bases between. Germline lookup yields CDR1 MNHNS and CDR2 SASEGT. CDR3 loop: CASSEARGRRTNEKLFF. CDR3 nucleotides: TGTGCCAGCAGTGAAGCTCGGGGGAGACGCACTAATGAAAAACTGTTTTTT.

The chain joins TRBV12-3 or TRBV12-4 to TRBJ1-5; no firm D call. The CDR3 is 13 residues long. With 1 base removed from V and 6 bases from J, the gap between germline ends came to 7 bases. CDR3 in DNA: TGTGCCAGCAGTTTAGAAAGAGGTCAGCCCCAGCATTTT. Protein sequence: CASSLERGQPQHF.